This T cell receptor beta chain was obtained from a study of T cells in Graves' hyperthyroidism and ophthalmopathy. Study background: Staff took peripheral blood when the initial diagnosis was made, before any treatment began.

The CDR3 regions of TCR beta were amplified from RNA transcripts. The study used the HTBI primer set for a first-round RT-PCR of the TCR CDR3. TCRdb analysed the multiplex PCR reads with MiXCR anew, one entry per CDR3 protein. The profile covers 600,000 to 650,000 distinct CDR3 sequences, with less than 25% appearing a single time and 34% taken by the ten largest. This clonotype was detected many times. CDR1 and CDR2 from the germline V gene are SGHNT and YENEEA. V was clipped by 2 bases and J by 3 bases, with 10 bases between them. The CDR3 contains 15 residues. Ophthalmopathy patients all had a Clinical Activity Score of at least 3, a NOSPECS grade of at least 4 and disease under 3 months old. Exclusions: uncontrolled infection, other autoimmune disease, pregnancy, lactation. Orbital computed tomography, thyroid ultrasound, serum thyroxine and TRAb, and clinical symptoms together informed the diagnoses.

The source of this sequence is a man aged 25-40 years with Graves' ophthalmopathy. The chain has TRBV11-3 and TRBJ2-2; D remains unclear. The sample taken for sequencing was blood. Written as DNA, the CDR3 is TGTGCCAGCAGCTTAAACCTGGCATACACCGGGGAGCTGTTTTTT. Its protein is CASSLNLAYTGELFF.